The 10 T cell receptor beta chains presented below share a single source sample, sequenced in a study of T cells in Graves' hyperthyroidism and ophthalmopathy. From RNA transcripts, TCR beta CDR3 regions were amplified. Primed by the HTBI set, a first-round RT-PCR was run on the TCR CDR3. TCRdb processed the multiplex PCR reads anew with MiXCR; each CDR3 protein has one entry. The table records 340,000 or so distinct CDR3 sequences, roughly 15% of them present only once. Sequenced input: blood. The receptor set was obtained from a man aged 25-45 years with Graves' hyperthyroidism.

Turning to this clonotype: A much larger clone sits a single nucleotide away, making a read error possible. The CDR3 protein is CASSILYSGRVGGHEQFF. Written as DNA, the CDR3 is TGTGCCAGCAGTATACTATACTCCGGACGGGTCGGGGGGCATGAGCAGTTCTTC. The chain links TRBV27 to TRBJ2-1; D possibly corresponds to TRBD2 (7 bases). The CDR3 is 18 amino acids. Germline V lookup: CDR1 MNHEY, CDR2 SMNVEV (reference sequence). V was cut by 5 bases and J by 8 bases, with 28 bases left in between.

This clonotype was observed many times. V gene TRBV24-1 combines with J gene TRBJ2-5; the D is unclear. The germline gives CDR1 KGHDR, CDR2 SFDVKD. Trimming took 2 bases from V and 2 from J, leaving 11 bases between them. The CDR3 contains 15 residues. The CDR3 reads CATSDSPGYQETQYF. The CDR3 region has the DNA TGTGCCACCAGTGATTCTCCAGGATATCAAGAGACCCAGTACTTC.

This clonotype was counted many times. The CDR3 is CAISESNSRDEQFF. For the CDR3, the DNA is TGTGCCATCAGTGAGTCTAATAGCCGGGATGAGCAGTTCTTC. The V gene is TRBV10-3, the J gene TRBJ2-1; D unresolved. This CDR3 spans 14 amino acids. Germline loops: CDR1 ENHRY, CDR2 SYGVKD. Trimming stripped 0 bases from V and 8 bases from J, with 11 bases between.

The rearrangement links TRBV12-3 or TRBV12-4 to TRBJ2-7; D tentatively reads TRBD1 or TRBD2 (6 bases each). The CDR3 covers 13 residues. V was trimmed by 7 bases and J by 3 bases, leaving 13 bases between them. The CDR3 is CASTRDTYYEQYF. The DNA of the CDR3 is TGTGCCAGCACGCGGGACACCTACTACGAGCAGTACTTC.

The chain uses TRBV9 and TRBJ2-1; TRBD2 agrees at 8 bases. Germline CDR1 reads SGDLS; CDR2 reads YYNGEE. V dropped 3 bases and J dropped 8; count of bases not matched to a gene: 10. The CDR3 extends over 15 amino acids. The CDR3 spells CASSAGTRWDHEQFF. In nucleotides, the CDR3 is TGTGCCAGCAGCGCTGGGACTAGATGGGACCATGAGCAGTTCTTC.

This clonotype was seen at least ten times. This rearrangement joins TRBV7-8 to TRBJ2-7, with 7 bases fitting TRBD1. There are 15 residues in the CDR3. The junction had 8 bases not matched to a gene; V was cut back by 5 bases and J by 1 base. Germline lookup yields CDR1 SGHVS and CDR2 FQNEAQ. In nucleotides, the CDR3 is TGTGCCAGCAGCACCCGCCGGACAGGATCCTACGAGCAGTACTTC. Its protein product is CASSTRRTGSYEQYF.

This clonotype was seen repeatedly, ten times or more. CDR3 in amino acids: CASGPRQAKSYEQYF. The CDR3 DNA reads TGCGCCAGCGGCCCCCGACAGGCTAAATCCTACGAGCAGTACTTC. The rearrangement links TRBV5-1 to TRBJ2-7; weak D call: TRBD1 (6 bases). The CDR3 is 15 amino acids. Trimming cost V 7 bases and J 1 base, with 18 bases left between them. Germline-derived CDR1 and CDR2 are SGHRS and YFSETQ.

This clonotype was observed a few times. The chain recombines TRBV7-9 with TRBJ2-7, with 7 bases fitting TRBD2. The ends lost 1 base at V and 5 bases at J; junction bases unmatched: 8. CDR1 SEHNR and CDR2 FQNEAQ come from the germline V gene (reference sequence). CDR3 length equals 15 residues. CDR3 coding DNA: TGTGCCAGCAGCTTAGGGGAGGGAGGCCCCGACGAGCAGTACTTC. Translated, it gives CASSLGEGGPDEQYF.

This chain uses TRBV19 with TRBJ2-5; no definite D call. The germline CDR1 and CDR2 sequences are LNHDA and SQIVND (reference sequence). This CDR3 region has 12 residues. V was clipped by 4 bases and J by 3 bases, with 6 bases between them. CDR3 protein: CASSTREETQYF. CDR3 in DNA: TGTGCCAGTAGTACCCGAGAAGAGACCCAGTACTTC.

At least ten counts were recorded for this clonotype. The CDR3 sequence: CAWKRTGSSYEQYF. The CDR3 DNA reads as TGTGCCTGGAAAAGGACTGGCAGCTCCTACGAGCAGTACTTC. The rearrangement links TRBV30 to TRBJ2-7; D might be TRBD2 (5 bases). Germline V gene sequence: CDR1 GTSNPN, CDR2 SVGIG (reference sequence). Trimming shortened V by 4 bases and J by 0 bases, and 13 bases separated the two germline ends. This CDR3 has 14 residues.